This T cell receptor beta chain was found in a study of T cell repertoires in cytomegalovirus infection. In the study overall: CMV epitopes in the study were HLA-C-restricted (recently identified) and HLA-B-restricted (well studied). Indications of both CMV infection and matching HLA type were provided by public TCR beta signatures. Study-wide points: In two of eight donors, the top clonotype was HLA-C-restricted CMV-specific.

The CDR3 totals 16 residues. Germline lookup yields CDR1 KGHSH and CDR2 LQKENI. V lost 5 bases, J lost 4 bases, and 21 bases lay in between. TCRdb re-called the reads with MiXCR, one entry per CDR3 protein. The data show around 89,000 distinct CDR3 sequences, over 25% seen once. Remarks on this clonotype: What it binds is not known.

The chain recombines TRBV18 with TRBJ2-7, with a weak D call TRBD2 (5 bases). This clonotype was obtained from a human donor in good health (CMV status not recorded). Some clones in this sample may be carry-over from other donors' samples. Material: CD8+ T cells from cultured PBMCs, obtained from culture after CMV antigen stimulation. The chain's CDR3 is CASSSSPDSYLYEQYF. The DNA for the CDR3 is TGTGCCAGCTCATCCTCCCCGGACTCCTACCTTTACGAGCAGTACTTC.